The rows below give T cell receptor beta chains drawn from one sample of a study of blood T cell repertoires in COVID-19. Data came from immunoSEQ multiplex PCR; TCRdb stores just in-frame clones and leaves some out. The sample carries 320,000 or so clones, roughly 87% recorded once. The material sequenced was PBMCs or T cells enriched from blood (not recorded which). Receptors were obtained from a young woman who had recovered from COVID-19. CDR3s include the opening cysteine and the closing phenylalanine or tryptophan.

CDR3aa,v_gene
CASSGNRRGDEQFF,TRBV2
CAWSATHNQPQHF,TRBV30
CAWSPPGQGASGYTF,TRBV30
CASSVGPRADPYEQYF,TRBV9
CASGLALTGINTEAFF,TRBV12-5
CAWSGGQYGYTF,TRBV30
CASCRGRGGEKLFF,TRBV6-4
CASSYRDRDPIGSPLHF,TRBV9
CASKSPDRGSGWSKGYTF,TRBV28
CASSLGAYGAEAFF,TRBV10-1
CASTPPGQSSYEQYF,TRBV6-5
CASSLTPGGYEQYF,TRBV7-2
CASSLASPGQGLPGNTIYF,TRBV5-1
CASPNPDRGAFF,TRBV11-2
CAISESGGGRPYEQYF,TRBV10-3
CASSPEGLGGKTQYF,TRBV18
CASSSGQGGNSPLHF,TRBV5-1
CASSTSGGASYNEQFF,TRBV6-4